The clone carrying this T cell receptor (beta chain) was picked up many times. Its specificity is unknown. The data were obtained in a study of T-cell reconstitution after alpha-beta-depleted transplantation in children. The study, taken as a whole, reports: The study traced high day-60 TCRbeta diversity in some patients to surviving recipient T cells and thymic progenitors. Roughly two months post-transplant, alpha-beta T cells reportedly originated from several hundred graft clones that had expanded. One year post-transplant, T-cell counts and diversity were largely derived from T cells produced anew.

The CDR3 sequence is 14 residues long. In germline, CDR1 is MGHRA, CDR2 YSYEKL. Trimming removed 7 bases from V and 7 bases from J; junction bases left unmatched: 5. Unique molecular identifiers featured in how the TCRbeta library was prepared. TCRdb re-analysed the PCR reads in MiXCR, keeping a single row per CDR3 protein. Found here are hundreds of thousands of distinct CDR3 sequences, 10% to 15% of them singletons; the top ten hold around 0.79%. This TCR was sampled from a girl aged 2-10 years with congenital amegakaryocytic thrombocytopenia, due to receive a stem cell transplant. V usage is TRBV4-1 and J usage is TRBJ1-6; 9 positions match TRBD1. The input for sequencing was PBMCs, taken before TCRalphabeta/CD19-depleted stem cell transplant. CDR3 nucleotide sequence: TGCGCCAGCAAAAGTGGACAGGGGAATTCACCCCTCCACTTT. Protein: CASKSGQGNSPLHF.